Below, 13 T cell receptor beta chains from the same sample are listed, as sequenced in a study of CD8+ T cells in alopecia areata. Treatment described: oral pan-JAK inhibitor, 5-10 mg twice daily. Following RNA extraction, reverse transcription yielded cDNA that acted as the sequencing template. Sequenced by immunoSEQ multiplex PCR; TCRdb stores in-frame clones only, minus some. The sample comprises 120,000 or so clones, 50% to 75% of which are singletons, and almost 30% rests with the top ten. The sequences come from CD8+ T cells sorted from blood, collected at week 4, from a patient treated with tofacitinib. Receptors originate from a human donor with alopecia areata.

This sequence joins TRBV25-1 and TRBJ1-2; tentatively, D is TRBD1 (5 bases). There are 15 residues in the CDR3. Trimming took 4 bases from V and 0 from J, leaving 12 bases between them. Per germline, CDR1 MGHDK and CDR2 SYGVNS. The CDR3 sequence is CASSGWGTTNYGYTF. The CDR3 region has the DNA TGTGCCAGCAGTGGGTGGGGCACGACTAACTATGGCTACACCTTC.

CDR3: CASSSWDEQFF. CDR3 sequence (DNA): TGTGCCAGCAGCTCGTGGGATGAGCAGTTCTTC. V gene TRBV5-6 combines with J gene TRBJ2-1; D remains unclear. The length of the CDR3 is 11 residues. Germline V gene data show CDR1 as SGHDT and CDR2 as YYEEEE. V shed 3 bases and J shed 8 bases, with 6 bases lying between them.

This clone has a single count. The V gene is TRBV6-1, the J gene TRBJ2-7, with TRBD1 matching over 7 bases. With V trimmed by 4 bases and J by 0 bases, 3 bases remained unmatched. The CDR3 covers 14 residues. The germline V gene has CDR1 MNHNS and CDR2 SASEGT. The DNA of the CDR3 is TGTGCCAGCAGTGTAGACAGGGTCTCCTACGAGCAGTACTTC. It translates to CASSVDRVSYEQYF.

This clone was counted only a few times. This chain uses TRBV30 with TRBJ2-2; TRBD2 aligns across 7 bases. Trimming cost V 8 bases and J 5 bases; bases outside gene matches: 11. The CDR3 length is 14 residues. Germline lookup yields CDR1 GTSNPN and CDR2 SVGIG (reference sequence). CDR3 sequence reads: CASSGFRPTGELFF. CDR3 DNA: TGTGCCAGTAGCGGGTTTCGCCCGACCGGGGAGCTGTTTTTT.

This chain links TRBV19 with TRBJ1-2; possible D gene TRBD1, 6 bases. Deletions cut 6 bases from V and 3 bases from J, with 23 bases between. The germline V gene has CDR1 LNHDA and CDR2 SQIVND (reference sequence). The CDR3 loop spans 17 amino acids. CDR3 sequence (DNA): TGTGCCAGTAGCGACACCACCCCCGCCGGACAGTACTATGGCTACACCTTC. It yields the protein CASSDTTPAGQYYGYTF.

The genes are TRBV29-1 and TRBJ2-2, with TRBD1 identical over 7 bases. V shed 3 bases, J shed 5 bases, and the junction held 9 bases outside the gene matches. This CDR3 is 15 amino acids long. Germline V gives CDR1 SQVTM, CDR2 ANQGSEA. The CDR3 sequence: CSVESRDRNTGELFF. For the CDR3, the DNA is TGCAGCGTTGAGAGTCGGGACAGAAATACCGGGGAGCTGTTTTTT.

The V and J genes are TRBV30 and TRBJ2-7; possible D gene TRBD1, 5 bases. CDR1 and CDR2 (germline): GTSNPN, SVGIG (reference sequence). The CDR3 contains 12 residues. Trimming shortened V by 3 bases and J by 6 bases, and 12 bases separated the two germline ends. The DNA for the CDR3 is TGTGCCTGGAGGACTCTGACAGTCGAGCAGTACTTC. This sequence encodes CAWRTLTVEQYF.

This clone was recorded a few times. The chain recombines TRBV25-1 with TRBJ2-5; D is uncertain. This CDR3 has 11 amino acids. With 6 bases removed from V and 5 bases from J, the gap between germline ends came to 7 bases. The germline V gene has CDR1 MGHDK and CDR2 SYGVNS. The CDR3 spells CASRIAETQYF. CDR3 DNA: TGTGCCAGCAGAATTGCCGAGACCCAGTACTTC.

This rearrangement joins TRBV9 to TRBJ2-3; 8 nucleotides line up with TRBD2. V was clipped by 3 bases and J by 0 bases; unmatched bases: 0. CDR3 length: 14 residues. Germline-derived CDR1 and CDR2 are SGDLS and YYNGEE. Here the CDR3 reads CASSERGSTDTQYF. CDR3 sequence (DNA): TGTGCCAGCAGCGAGCGGGGGAGCACAGATACGCAGTATTTT.

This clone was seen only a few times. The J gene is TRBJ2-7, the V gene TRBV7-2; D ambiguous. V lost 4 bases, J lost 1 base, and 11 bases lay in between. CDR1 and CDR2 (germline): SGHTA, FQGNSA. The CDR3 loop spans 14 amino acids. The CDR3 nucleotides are TGTGCCAGCAGCTCTAGGTGGCTTTCCTACGAGCAGTACTTC. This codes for CASSSRWLSYEQYF.

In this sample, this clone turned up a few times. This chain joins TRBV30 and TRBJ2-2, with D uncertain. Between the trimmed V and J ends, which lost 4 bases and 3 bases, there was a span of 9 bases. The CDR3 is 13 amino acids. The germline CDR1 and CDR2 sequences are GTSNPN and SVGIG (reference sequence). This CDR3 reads CAWTVGYTGELFF. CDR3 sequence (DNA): TGTGCCTGGACGGTAGGATACACCGGGGAGCTGTTTTTT.

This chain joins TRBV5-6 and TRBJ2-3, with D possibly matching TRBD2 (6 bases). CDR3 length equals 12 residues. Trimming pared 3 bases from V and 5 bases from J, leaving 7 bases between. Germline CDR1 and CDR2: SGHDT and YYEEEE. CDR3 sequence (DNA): TGTGCCAGCAGCTCGGGGGAAGATACGCAGTATTTT. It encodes CASSSGEDTQYF.

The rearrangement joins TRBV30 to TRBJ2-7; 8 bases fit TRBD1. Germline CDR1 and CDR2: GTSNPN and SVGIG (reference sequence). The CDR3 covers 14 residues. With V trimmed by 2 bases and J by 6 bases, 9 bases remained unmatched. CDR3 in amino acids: CAWSLGQGIGEQYF. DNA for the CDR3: TGTGCCTGGAGTCTCGGACAGGGAATAGGCGAGCAGTACTTC.